The clone carrying this TCR beta chain was detected only a few times. Its target is not known. cDNA libraries of TCR beta carried unique molecular identifiers. Starting from around 0.96 to 9.9 million T cells, the study yielded about 490,000 cDNA molecules. Via MiXCR, TCRdb re-called the PCR reads, giving one row per CDR3 protein. The sample consists of fewer than 850,000 distinct CDR3 sequences, roughly 27% of them appearing once. The sample is drawn from a study of post-analysis software for immune sequencing data. Study at large: Recorded disease courses covered relapsing-remitting, secondary progressive and progressive-relapsing multiple sclerosis. Some patients had no subtype annotation. Whole-study results and caveats: Comparison of patients with controls showed five or six TRBV segments more frequent in patients, TRBV5-6, TRBV5-1 and TRBV20-1 among them. Multiple sclerosis was associated with a significant reduction in normalized Chao1 diversity relative to controls.

Losses at the gene ends were 6 bases for V and 9 bases for J; bases not matched to a gene: 9. The CDR3 runs 15 residues. The J gene is TRBJ2-1, the V gene TRBV12-3 or TRBV12-4; 12 positions agree with TRBD2. This sequence was found in a girl aged 10 to 17 with multiple sclerosis. Sequencing input: blood. The CDR3 is CASRSTSGSLFEQFF. CDR3 coding DNA: TGTGCCAGCAGATCGACTAGCGGGAGTCTGTTTGAGCAGTTCTTC.